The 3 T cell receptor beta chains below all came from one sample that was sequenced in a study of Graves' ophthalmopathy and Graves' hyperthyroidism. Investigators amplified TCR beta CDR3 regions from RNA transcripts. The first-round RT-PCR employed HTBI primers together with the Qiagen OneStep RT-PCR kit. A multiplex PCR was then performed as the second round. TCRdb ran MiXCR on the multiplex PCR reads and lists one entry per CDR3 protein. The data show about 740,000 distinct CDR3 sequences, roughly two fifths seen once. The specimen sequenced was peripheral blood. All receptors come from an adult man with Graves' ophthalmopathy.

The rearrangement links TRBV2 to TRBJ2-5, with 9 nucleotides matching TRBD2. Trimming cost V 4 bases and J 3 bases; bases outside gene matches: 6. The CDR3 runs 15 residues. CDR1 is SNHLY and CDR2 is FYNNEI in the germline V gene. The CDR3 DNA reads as TGTGCCAGCAGTGGTGGGACTAGCTACGAAGAGACCCAGTACTTC. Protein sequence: CASSGGTSYEETQYF. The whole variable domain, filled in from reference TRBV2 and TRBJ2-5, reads EPEVTQTPSHQVTQMGQEVILRCVPISNHLYFYWYRQILGQKVEFLVSFYNNEISEKSEIFDDQFSVERPDGSNFTLKIRSTKLEDSAMYFCASSGGTSYEETQYFGPGTRLLVL.

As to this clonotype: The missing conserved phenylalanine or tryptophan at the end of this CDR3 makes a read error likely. CDR3 nucleotide sequence: TGTGCCAGCACCGGCTCGGGACAGGTTAACTATGGCTACACCCTC. It codes for CASTGSGQVNYGYTL. This chain links TRBV6-1 with TRBJ1-2; 8 bases are a match to TRBD1. The CDR3 sequence is 15 residues long. Germline CDR1 MNHNS, CDR2 SASEGT. Losses at the gene ends were 7 bases for V and 1 base for J; bases not matched to a gene: 8.

The CDR3 DNA sequence: TGTGCCAGCAGCTTAGTAGGGACACTGACCGGGGAGCTGTTTTTT. It encodes CASSLVGTLTGELFF. The chain employs TRBV7-9 and TRBJ2-2, with D perhaps matching TRBD1 (6 bases). The CDR3 loop spans 15 amino acids. Looked up from germline, CDR1 is SEHNR and CDR2 is FQNEAQ (reference sequence). Between the trimmed V and J ends, which lost 1 base and 5 bases, there was a span of 11 bases.